One sample yielded the 25 T cell receptor beta chains listed below, sequenced in a study of Graves' ophthalmopathy and Graves' hyperthyroidism. TCR beta CDR3 amplification used RNA transcripts. First-round RT-PCR with HTBI primers preceded a second-round multiplex PCR. TCRdb reprocessed the multiplex PCR reads with MiXCR, giving one entry per CDR3 protein. The repertoire holds around 1.1 million distinct CDR3 sequences, with around a third as singletons. Sequenced: peripheral blood or thyroid tissue (not recorded which). Receptors originate from an adult man with Graves' hyperthyroidism.

The J gene is TRBJ1-1, the V gene TRBV4-1; possibly TRBD1 for D (6 bases). Germline loops: CDR1 MGHRA, CDR2 YSYEKL. V lost 2 bases and J 1 base, leaving 11 bases between the germline ends. The CDR3 runs to 15 residues. In DNA form, the CDR3 reads TGCGCCAGCAGCCAACCGGGACAACCGAACACTGAAGCTTTCTTT. It encodes CASSQPGQPNTEAFF.

This clonotype was detected a few times. The rearrangement uses TRBV5-8 and TRBJ2-5; D is perhaps TRBD1 or TRBD2 (6 bases each). Trimming pared 4 bases from V and 3 bases from J, leaving 13 bases between. This CDR3 is 14 amino acids long. Germline assignment: CDR1 SGHTS and CDR2 YDEGEE. As DNA, the CDR3 is TGTGCCAGCAGCCCAGGGGTAGCGGAAGAGACCCAGTACTTC. This translates into CASSPGVAEETQYF.

Many counts were recorded for this clonotype. The chain carries TRBV7-9 and TRBJ2-6; D call uncertain. This CDR3 is 18 amino acids long. Germline V gene data show CDR1 as SEHNR and CDR2 as FQNEAQ (reference sequence). Trimming stripped 2 bases from V and 0 bases from J, with 14 bases between. The DNA for the CDR3 is TGTGCCAGCAGCTTACCTATTCGCCGAAACTCTGGGGCCAACGTCCTGACTTTC. This codes for CASSLPIRRNSGANVLTF.

This clonotype was counted many times. One end of the junction does not line up with germline, which may come from a read error. This chain uses TRBV5-1 with TRBJ2-2; D gene uncertain. CDR1 SGHRS and CDR2 YFSETQ come from the germline V gene. The CDR3 covers 14 residues. CDR3 nucleotides: TGCGCCAGCAGGTTGGCTAGTCCCACCGGGGAGCTGTTTTTT. Translation: CASRLASPTGELFF.

This clonotype was observed at least ten times. The CDR3 coding sequence is TGCAGCGTTGAAGTCGGGCAGGCCCTTAACTATGGCTACACCTTC. It yields the protein CSVEVGQALNYGYTF. This rearrangement joins TRBV29-1 to TRBJ1-2; D call uncertain. CDR1 SQVTM and CDR2 ANQGSEA come from the germline V gene. This CDR3 has 15 amino acids. The V end was cut by 1 base, the J end by 1 base, with 13 bases between.

The chain employs TRBV20-1 and TRBJ2-5, with 13 bases that match TRBD2. CDR3 length: 16 residues. The germline CDR1 and CDR2 sequences are DFQATT and SNEGSKA (reference sequence). The J segment lost 0 bases and the V segment lost 7 bases, leaving 8 bases of the junction unmatched. Written as DNA, the CDR3 is TGCAGTGTCAGGACTAGCGGGGGACTGTACCAAGAGACCCAGTACTTC. Translating gives CSVRTSGGLYQETQYF.

This clonotype was counted a few times. The rearrangement uses TRBV5-6 and TRBJ1-2, with D possibly matching TRBD1 (6 bases). Trimming stripped 3 bases from V and 6 bases from J, with 15 bases between. Germline V CDR1 and CDR2: SGHDT, YYEEEE. The CDR3 loop spans 14 amino acids. CDR3 nucleotide sequence: TGTGCCAGCAGCTCGGAAGGAGGGGGGGATGGCTACACCTTC. Its protein is CASSSEGGGDGYTF.

This clonotype was detected many times. The V call is TRBV3-1, the J call TRBJ2-7; D ambiguous. The CDR3 spans 12 residues. V was cut by 0 bases and J by 7 bases, with 7 bases left in between. CDR1 is LGHDT and CDR2 is YNNKEL in the germline V gene (reference sequence). CDR3 residues: CASSQDVREQYF. The CDR3 nucleotides read TGTGCCAGCAGCCAAGATGTGAGGGAGCAGTACTTC.

This clonotype has only a few counts. The chain has TRBV29-1 and TRBJ1-1, with D unclear. This CDR3 has 13 amino acids. V lost 8 bases and J 3 bases, leaving 16 bases between the germline ends. Germline lookup yields CDR1 SQVTM and CDR2 ANQGSEA. The CDR3 reads CSLAPRVDTEAFF. Here the CDR3 DNA reads TGCAGCTTGGCTCCCCGGGTGGACACTGAAGCTTTCTTT.

This clonotype was observed a few times. The chain uses TRBV7-9 and TRBJ2-7, with TRBD2 as a possible D gene (6 bases). Germline CDR1 SEHNR, CDR2 FQNEAQ (reference sequence). The CDR3 has 12 residues. V was trimmed by 5 bases and J by 9 bases, leaving 14 bases between them. CDR3 region: CASSRREAGQYF. DNA for the CDR3: TGTGCCAGCAGCCGTCGGGAAGCGGGGCAGTACTTC.

A remark on this clonotype: The junction departs from the called germline gene at one end, perhaps through a read error. The gene calls are TRBV4-1 and TRBJ2-3; D is uncertain. The CDR3 is 12 residues long. Looked up from germline, CDR1 is MGHRA and CDR2 is YSYEKL. CDR3 protein: CAGSQDLDTQYF. In DNA, the CDR3 is TGCGCCGGCAGCCAAGATCTGGATACGCAGTATTTT.

V is TRBV27 and J is TRBJ1-1; D ambiguous. Germline-derived CDR1 and CDR2 are MNHEY and SMNVEV (reference sequence). Trimming pared 3 bases from V and 7 bases from J, leaving 12 bases between. The CDR3 consists of 13 residues. The CDR3 reads CASSFNLGGEAFF. The CDR3 nucleotides are TGTGCCAGCAGTTTTAACCTAGGTGGTGAAGCTTTCTTT.

This sequence joins TRBV29-1 and TRBJ2-2, with 10 bases that match TRBD2. Germline V gene sequence: CDR1 SQVTM, CDR2 ANQGSEA. After removal of 6 bases from V and 6 bases from J, the junction contained 7 bases not matched to a gene. This CDR3 region has 14 residues. The CDR3 coding sequence is TGCAGCGTAGATGGAGCGGGAGGGGCCGGGGAGCTGTTTTTT. Protein product: CSVDGAGGAGELFF.

The chain recombines TRBV12-3 or TRBV12-4 with TRBJ1-5, with D hard to call. The CDR3 spans 16 residues. V was trimmed by 5 bases and J by 7 bases, leaving 21 bases between them. This chain's CDR3 is CASSTTPDRVKQPQHF. CDR3 nucleotides: TGTGCCAGCAGTACCACCCCGGACCGGGTTAAACAGCCCCAGCATTTT.

The table lists this clonotype with many counts. The DNA of the CDR3 is TGCAGTGCTAGCCCCTTTTCCTACGAGCAGTACTTC. As protein: CSASPFSYEQYF. The rearrangement uses TRBV20-1 and TRBJ2-7; D gene uncertain. The CDR3 sequence is 12 residues long. Trimming removed 3 bases at V and 1 base at J, with 7 bases between. Germline CDR1 is DFQATT and CDR2 is SNEGSKA (reference sequence).

The V gene is TRBV4-3, the J gene TRBJ1-2; a possible D gene is TRBD1 (5 bases). The V end lost 1 base, the J end lost 8 bases, and 11 bases lay between the germline ends. Germline V gene data show CDR1 as LGHNA and CDR2 as YSLEER. This CDR3 contains 13 residues. CDR3 DNA sequence: TGCGCCAGCAGCCAAGGTAACGGGGACGGCTACACCTTC. It translates to CASSQGNGDGYTF.

This clonotype was found once. V usage is TRBV2 and J usage is TRBJ2-1, with TRBD2 as a possible D gene (6 bases). CDR1 and CDR2 from the germline V gene are SNHLY and FYNNEI. The V end was cut by 6 bases, the J end by 3 bases, with 15 bases between. This CDR3 is 15 amino acids long. The CDR3: CASSAFSGGYNEQFF. CDR3 DNA: TGTGCCAGCAGCGCCTTTAGCGGAGGCTACAATGAGCAGTTCTTC.

The chain couples TRBV12-3 or TRBV12-4 to TRBJ2-7, with D possibly TRBD2 on 5 matching bases. With 6 bases removed from V and 3 bases from J, the gap between germline ends came to 15 bases. This CDR3 has 14 amino acids. The CDR3 sequence: CASSSETTYYEQYF. In DNA form, the CDR3 reads TGTGCCAGCAGCTCCGAGACTACTTACTACGAGCAGTACTTC.

This clonotype occurred once. A clone one base away is much larger, so this may be a read error. The chain combines TRBV7-9 with TRBJ1-2, with 7 bases fitting TRBD1. Germline V lookup: CDR1 SEHNR, CDR2 FQNEAQ (reference sequence). CDR3 length: 15 amino acids. Trimming at V came to 5 bases and at J to 4 bases, leaving 10 bases not matched to a gene. CDR3 DNA sequence: TGTGCCAGCAGCCCGGAGAGGGGGCAAGGCTATGGCTACACCTTC. As protein: CASSPERGQGYGYTF.

This rearrangement joins TRBV7-2 to TRBJ2-7, with unresolved D. The V end lost 5 bases, the J end lost 2 bases, and 16 bases lay between the germline ends. The germline gives CDR1 SGHTA, CDR2 FQGNSA. The CDR3 totals 15 residues. CDR3 sequence: CASSPETGRTYEQYF. The CDR3, as DNA: TGTGCCAGCAGCCCCGAGACCGGCCGAACCTACGAGCAGTACTTC.

The chain joins TRBV24-1 to TRBJ1-1; D remains ambiguous. CDR3 length: 10 residues. V lost 6 bases and J 9 bases, leaving 7 bases between the germline ends. Germline CDR1 reads KGHDR; CDR2 reads SFDVKD. CDR3 coding DNA: TGTGCCACCAGTCGGGGTAAAGCTTTCTTT. This translates into CATSRGKAFF.

This clonotype was seen ten or more times. This chain connects TRBV24-1 to TRBJ2-2; TRBD1 matches 10 bases. Unmatched junction bases numbered 7, after V lost 3 bases and J lost 4 bases. This CDR3 comprises 17 residues. Looked up from germline, CDR1 is KGHDR and CDR2 is SFDVKD. This chain's CDR3 is CATSDTDRGLITGELFF. The CDR3 bases are TGTGCCACCAGTGATACCGACAGGGGGCTAATCACCGGGGAGCTGTTTTTT.

This clonotype was found many times. The chain uses TRBV19 and TRBJ1-2; D is uncertain. CDR3 size: 13 residues. Trimming pared 6 bases from V and 3 bases from J, leaving 11 bases between. From germline, CDR1 is LNHDA and CDR2 SQIVND (reference sequence). The CDR3 DNA follows: TGTGCCAGTAGCCTGAATGCGGACTATGGCTACACCTTC. Protein: CASSLNADYGYTF.

For the CDR3, the DNA is TGTGCCAGCTCCCCTCCCCCCGGTGAGGACCTCCGTGGCTACACCTTC. It specifies CASSPPPGEDLRGYTF. V gene TRBV18 combines with J gene TRBJ1-2; D ambiguous. V lost 6 bases, J lost 7 bases, and 24 bases lay in between. Germline V CDR1 and CDR2: KGHSH, LQKENI. This CDR3 is 16 amino acids long.

This clonotype was recorded a few times. The rearrangement joins TRBV12-3 or TRBV12-4 to TRBJ1-1; D ambiguous. The CDR3 extends over 14 amino acids. Trimming shortened V by 3 bases and J by 5 bases, and 13 bases separated the two germline ends. CDR3 sequence: CASSFEASGTEAFF. DNA of the CDR3: TGTGCCAGCAGTTTCGAGGCTTCGGGAACTGAAGCTTTCTTT.